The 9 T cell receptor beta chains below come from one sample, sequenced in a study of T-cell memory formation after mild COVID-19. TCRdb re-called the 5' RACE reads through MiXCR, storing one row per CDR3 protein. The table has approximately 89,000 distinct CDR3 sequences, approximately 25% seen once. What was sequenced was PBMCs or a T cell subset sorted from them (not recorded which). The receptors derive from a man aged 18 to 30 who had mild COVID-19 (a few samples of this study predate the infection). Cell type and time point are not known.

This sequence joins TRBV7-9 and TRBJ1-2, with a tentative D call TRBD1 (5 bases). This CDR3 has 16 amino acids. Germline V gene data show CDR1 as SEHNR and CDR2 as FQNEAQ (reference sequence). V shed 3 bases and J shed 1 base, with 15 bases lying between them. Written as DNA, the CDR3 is TGTGCCAGCAGCTTCTTCGGGCGGGGGGTTAACTATGGCTACACCTTC. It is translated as CASSFFGRGVNYGYTF. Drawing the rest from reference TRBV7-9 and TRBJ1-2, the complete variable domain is DTGVSQNPRHKITKRGQNVTFRCDPISEHNRLYWYRQTLGQGPEFLTYFQNEAQLEKSRLLSDRFSAERPKGSFSTLEIQRTEQGDSAMYLCASSFFGRGVNYGYTFGSGTRLTVV.

The CDR3 nucleotides are TGTGCCAGCAGCTTAGGGCATCTAAATCAGCCCCAGCATTTT. Encoded protein: CASSLGHLNQPQHF. The chain joins TRBV7-8 to TRBJ1-5; D is ambiguous. Trimming left V 1 base short and J 4 bases short, with 8 bases between. Per germline, CDR1 SGHVS and CDR2 FQNEAQ. This CDR3 spans 14 amino acids.

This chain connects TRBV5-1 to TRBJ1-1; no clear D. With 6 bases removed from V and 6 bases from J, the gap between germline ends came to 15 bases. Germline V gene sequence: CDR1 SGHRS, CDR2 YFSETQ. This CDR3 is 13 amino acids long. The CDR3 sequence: CASILMPGAEAFF. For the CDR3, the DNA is TGCGCCAGCATTTTGATGCCCGGCGCTGAAGCTTTCTTT.

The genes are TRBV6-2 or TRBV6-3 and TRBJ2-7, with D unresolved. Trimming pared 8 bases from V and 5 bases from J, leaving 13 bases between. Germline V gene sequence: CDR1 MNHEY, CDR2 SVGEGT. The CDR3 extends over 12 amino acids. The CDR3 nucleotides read TGTGCCAGCTCATCCGCCGTCCACGAGCAGTACTTC. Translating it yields CASSSAVHEQYF.

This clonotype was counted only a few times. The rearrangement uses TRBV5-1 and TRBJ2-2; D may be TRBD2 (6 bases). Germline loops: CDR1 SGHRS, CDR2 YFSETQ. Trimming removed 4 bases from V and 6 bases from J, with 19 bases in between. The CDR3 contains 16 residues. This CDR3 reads CASSRGLARGAGELFF. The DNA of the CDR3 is TGCGCCAGCAGCCGGGGACTCGCCCGAGGGGCCGGGGAGCTGTTTTTT.

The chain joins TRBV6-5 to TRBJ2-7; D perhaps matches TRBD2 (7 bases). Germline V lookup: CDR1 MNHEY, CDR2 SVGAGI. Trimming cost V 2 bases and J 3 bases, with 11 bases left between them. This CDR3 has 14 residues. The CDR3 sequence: CASSYRGGGYEQYF. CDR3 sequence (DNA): TGTGCCAGCAGTTACCGGGGAGGGGGCTACGAGCAGTACTTC.

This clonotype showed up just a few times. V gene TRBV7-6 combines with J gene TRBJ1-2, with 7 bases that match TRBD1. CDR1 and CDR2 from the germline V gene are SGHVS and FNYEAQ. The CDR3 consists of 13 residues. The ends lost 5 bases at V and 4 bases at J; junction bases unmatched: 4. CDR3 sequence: CASSPTGAYGYTF. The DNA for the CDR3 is TGTGCCAGCAGCCCTACAGGGGCCTATGGCTACACCTTC. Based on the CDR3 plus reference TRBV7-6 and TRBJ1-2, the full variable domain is GAGVSQSPRYKVTKRGQDVALRCDPISGHVSLYWYRQALGQGPEFLTYFNYEAQQDKSGLPNDRFSAERPEGSISTLTIQRTEQRDSAMYRCASSPTGAYGYTFGSGTRLTVV.

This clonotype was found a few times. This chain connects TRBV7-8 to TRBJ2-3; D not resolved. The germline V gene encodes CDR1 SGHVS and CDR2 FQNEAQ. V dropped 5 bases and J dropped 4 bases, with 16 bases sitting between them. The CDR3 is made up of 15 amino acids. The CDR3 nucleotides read TGTGCCAGCAGCCCCCCCCGGGCAGGACCAGATACGCAGTATTTT. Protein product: CASSPPRAGPDTQYF.

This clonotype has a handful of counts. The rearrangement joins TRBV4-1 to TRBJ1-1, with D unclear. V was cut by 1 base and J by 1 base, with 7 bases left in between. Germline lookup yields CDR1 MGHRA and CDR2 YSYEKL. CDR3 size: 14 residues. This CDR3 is CASSQGAGNTEAFF. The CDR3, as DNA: TGCGCCAGCAGCCAAGGAGCCGGGAACACTGAAGCTTTCTTT.